The 9 T cell receptor beta chains below all came from one sample that was sequenced in a study of cytomegalovirus exposure and HLA in healthy donors. In the PCR, 60 Vbeta and 13 Jbeta primers were used. TCRdb keeps only in-frame clones here, not all; method: immunoSEQ multiplex PCR. The sample lists some 140,000 clones; around 80% were seen once. Sequencing was carried out using PBMCs. The receptor source for this set is a young woman in good health and CMV-seronegative.

This chain's CDR3 is CASSSLTSGIDTQYF. CDR3 DNA sequence: TGTGCCAGCAGTTCCCTGACTAGCGGGATAGATACGCAGTATTTT. The V and J genes are TRBV6-5 and TRBJ2-3, with 11 nucleotides matching TRBD2. J gave up 5 bases and V 4 bases, and 5 bases lay outside the gene matches. The CDR3 is made up of 15 amino acids. The germline gives CDR1 MNHEY, CDR2 SVGAGI.

This clone was seen just once. The chain recombines TRBV5-4 with TRBJ1-4, with D unresolved. Trimming stripped 0 bases from V and 16 bases from J, with 4 bases between. The CDR3 runs 9 residues. Per the germline V gene, CDR1 is SGHNT and CDR2 is YYREEE (reference sequence). This CDR3 is CASSLVRFF. The CDR3, as DNA: TGTGCCAGCAGCTTGGTCCGGTTTTTT.

This clone was seen only a few times. The CDR3 loop reads CASSSGTGNTGELFF. Written as DNA, the CDR3 is TGTGCCAGCTCCTCCGGGACAGGGAACACCGGGGAGCTGTTTTTT. The chain couples TRBV18 to TRBJ2-2; TRBD1 agrees at 8 bases. The CDR3 loop spans 15 amino acids. Looked up from germline, CDR1 is KGHSH and CDR2 is LQKENI. Trimming cost V 6 bases and J 1 base; bases outside gene matches: 4.

This chain uses TRBV25-1 with TRBJ1-4; TRBD1 aligns across 9 bases. The CDR3 extends over 18 amino acids. Losses at the gene ends were 6 bases for V and 0 bases for J; bases not matched to a gene: 11. The germline V gene has CDR1 MGHDK and CDR2 SYGVNS. The CDR3 reads CASRPRDRAHATNEKLFF. CDR3 in DNA: TGTGCCAGCAGACCCCGGGACAGGGCTCATGCAACTAATGAAAAACTGTTTTTT.

As to this clone: Its ends do not fully match the called genes, so a read error is possible. The chain links TRBV7-7 to TRBJ2-2, with a weak D call TRBD2 (5 bases). This CDR3 is built from 14 residues. Looked up from germline, CDR1 is SSHAT and CDR2 is FNYEAQ (reference sequence). The chain's CDR3 is CASSLGLNTGEPFF. CDR3 sequence (DNA): TGTGCCAGCAGCTTAGGGCTGAACACCGGGGAGCCGTTTTTT.

A single count supports this clone. The J gene is TRBJ2-7, the V gene TRBV10-1, with D maybe TRBD1 (5 bases). The V gene's germline CDR1 is WNHNN and CDR2 SYGVQD (reference sequence). The CDR3 length is 14 residues. V was shortened by 4 bases and J by 0 bases, with 10 bases between the two germline ends. The CDR3 nucleotides read TGCGCCAGCAGTGGTACAGGACCCTCCTACGAGCAGTACTTC. It specifies CASSGTGPSYEQYF.

The chain combines TRBV25-1 with TRBJ2-5; D gene uncertain. Germline V gene data show CDR1 as MGHDK and CDR2 as SYGVNS. There are 14 residues in the CDR3. The germline V and J ends were trimmed by 4 bases and 2 bases, with 11 bases remaining between them. Here the CDR3 DNA reads TGTGCCAGCAGTGCCCGACATCTACAAGAGACCCAGTACTTC. It encodes CASSARHLQETQYF.

V is TRBV18 and J is TRBJ1-1; the D gene is possibly TRBD1 (6 bases). Trimming shortened V by 2 bases and J by 0 bases, and 13 bases separated the two germline ends. Germline V CDR1 and CDR2: KGHSH, LQKENI. The CDR3 consists of 16 residues. The CDR3 sequence is CASSPTGPGMNTEAFF. For the CDR3, the DNA is TGTGCCAGCTCACCAACAGGGCCGGGGATGAACACTGAAGCTTTCTTT.

The chain has TRBV9 and TRBJ2-1; 11 bases fit TRBD2. The CDR3 length is 18 residues. Trimming cost V 0 bases and J 12 bases; bases outside gene matches: 17. Germline V gene sequence: CDR1 SGDLS, CDR2 YYNGEE. This chain's CDR3 is CASSVALAGGGGPGGQFF. CDR3 coding DNA: TGTGCCAGCAGCGTAGCCCTAGCGGGAGGTGGGGGTCCGGGTGGGCAGTTCTTC. The whole variable domain, remainder taken from reference TRBV9 and TRBJ2-1, is DSGVTQTPKHLITATGQRVTLRCSPRSGDLSVYWYQQSLDQGLQFLIQYYNGEERAKGNILERFSAQQFPDLHSELNLSSLELGDSALYFCASSVALAGGGGPGGQFFGPGTRLTVL.